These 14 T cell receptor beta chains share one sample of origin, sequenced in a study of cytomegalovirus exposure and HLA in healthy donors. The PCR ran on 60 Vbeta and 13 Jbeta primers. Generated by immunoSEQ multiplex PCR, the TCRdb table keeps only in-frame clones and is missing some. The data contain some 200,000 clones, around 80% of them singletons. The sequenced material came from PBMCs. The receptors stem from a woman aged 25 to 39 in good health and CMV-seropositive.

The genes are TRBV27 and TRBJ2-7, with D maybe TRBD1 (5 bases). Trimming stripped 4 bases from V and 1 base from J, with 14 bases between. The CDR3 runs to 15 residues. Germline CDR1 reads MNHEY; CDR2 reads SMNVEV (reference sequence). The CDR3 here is CASSSSSTVSYEQYF. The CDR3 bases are TGTGCCAGCAGTTCGAGTTCGACAGTTTCCTACGAGCAGTACTTC.

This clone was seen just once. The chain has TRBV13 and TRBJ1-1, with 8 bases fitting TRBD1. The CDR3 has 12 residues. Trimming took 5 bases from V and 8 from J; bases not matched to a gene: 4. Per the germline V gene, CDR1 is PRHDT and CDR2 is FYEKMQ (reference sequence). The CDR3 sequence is CASSLSGGEAFF. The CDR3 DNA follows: TGTGCCAGCAGCCTGTCAGGGGGCGAAGCTTTCTTT.

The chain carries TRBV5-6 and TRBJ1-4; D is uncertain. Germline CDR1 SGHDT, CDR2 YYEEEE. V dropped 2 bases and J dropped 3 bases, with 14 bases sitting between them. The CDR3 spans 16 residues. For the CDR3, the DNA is TGTGCCAGCAGCTTAACTACTGAGATGGCTAATGAAAAACTGTTTTTT. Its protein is CASSLTTEMANEKLFF.

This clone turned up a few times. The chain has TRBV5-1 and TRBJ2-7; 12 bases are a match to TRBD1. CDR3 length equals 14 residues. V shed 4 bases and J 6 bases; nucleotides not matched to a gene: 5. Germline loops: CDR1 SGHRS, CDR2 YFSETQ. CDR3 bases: TGCGCCAGCAGCCAGGGACAGGGGGCGGGCGAGCAGTACTTC. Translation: CASSQGQGAGEQYF.

The CDR3 sequence is CASSITGGNTGELFF. CDR3 DNA sequence: TGTGCCAGTAGTATAACAGGGGGGAACACCGGGGAGCTGTTTTTT. The V and J genes are TRBV19 and TRBJ2-2, with 8 bases that match TRBD1. The CDR3 is made up of 15 amino acids. The V gene end was trimmed by 2 bases and the J gene end by 1 base; junction bases not matched to a gene: 0. In germline, CDR1 is LNHDA, CDR2 SQIVND (reference sequence).

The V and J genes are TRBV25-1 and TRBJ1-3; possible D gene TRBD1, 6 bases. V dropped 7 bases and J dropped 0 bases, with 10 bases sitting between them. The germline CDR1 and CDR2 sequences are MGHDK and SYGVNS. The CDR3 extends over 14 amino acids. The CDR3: CASTGTLSGNTIYF. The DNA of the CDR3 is TGTGCCAGCACCGGGACACTCTCTGGAAACACCATATATTTT.

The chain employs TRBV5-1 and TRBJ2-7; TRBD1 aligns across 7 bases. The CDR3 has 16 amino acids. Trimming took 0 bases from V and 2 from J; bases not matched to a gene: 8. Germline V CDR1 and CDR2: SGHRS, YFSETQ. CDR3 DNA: TGCGCCAGCAGCTTGGCCGCCGGACAGGTGACCTACGAGCAGTACTTC. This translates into CASSLAAGQVTYEQYF.

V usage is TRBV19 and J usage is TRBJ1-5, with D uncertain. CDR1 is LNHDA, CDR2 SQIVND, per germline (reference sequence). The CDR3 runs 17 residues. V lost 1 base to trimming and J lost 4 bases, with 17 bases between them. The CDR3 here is CASSIGLRQVPNQPQHF. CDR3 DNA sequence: TGTGCCAGTAGTATAGGCCTTCGTCAGGTACCGAATCAGCCCCAGCATTTT. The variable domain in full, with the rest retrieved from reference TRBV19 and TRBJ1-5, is DGGITQSPKYLFRKEGQNVTLSCEQNLNHDAMYWYRQDPGQGLRLIYYSQIVNDFQKGDIAEGYSVSREKKESFPLTVTSAQKNPTAFYLCASSIGLRQVPNQPQHFGDGTRLSIL.

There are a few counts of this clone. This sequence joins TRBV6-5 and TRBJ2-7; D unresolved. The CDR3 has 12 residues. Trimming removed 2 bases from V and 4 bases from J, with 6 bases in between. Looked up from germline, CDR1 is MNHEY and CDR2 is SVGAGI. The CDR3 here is CASSYNSYEQYF. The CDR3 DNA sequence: TGTGCCAGCAGTTACAACAGTTACGAGCAGTACTTC.

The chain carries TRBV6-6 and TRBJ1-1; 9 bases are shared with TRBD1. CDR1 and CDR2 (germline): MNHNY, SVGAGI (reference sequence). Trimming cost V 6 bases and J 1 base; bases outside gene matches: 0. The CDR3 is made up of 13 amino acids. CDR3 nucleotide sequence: TGTGCCAGCAGGACAGGGGGGAACACTGAAGCTTTCTTT. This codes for CASRTGGNTEAFF.

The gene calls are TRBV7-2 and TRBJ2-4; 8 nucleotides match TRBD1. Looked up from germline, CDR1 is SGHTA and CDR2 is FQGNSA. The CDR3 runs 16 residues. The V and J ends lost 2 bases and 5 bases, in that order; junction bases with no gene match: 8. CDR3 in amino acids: CASSLSTGGSQNIQYF. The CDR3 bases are TGTGCCAGCAGCTTATCCACAGGGGGTAGTCAAAACATTCAGTACTTC.

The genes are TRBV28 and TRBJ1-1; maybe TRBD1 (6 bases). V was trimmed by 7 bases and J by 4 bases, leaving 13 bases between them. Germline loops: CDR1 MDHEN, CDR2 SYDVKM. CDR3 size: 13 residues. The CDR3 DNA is TGTGCCAGCACCGCAGCAGGGGTCACTGAAGCTTTCTTT. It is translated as CASTAAGVTEAFF.

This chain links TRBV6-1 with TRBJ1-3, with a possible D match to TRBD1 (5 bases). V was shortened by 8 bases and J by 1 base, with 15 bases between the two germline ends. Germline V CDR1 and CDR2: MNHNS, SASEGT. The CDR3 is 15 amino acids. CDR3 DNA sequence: TGTGCCAGCCAAACCCTACAGGCTTCTGGAAACACCATATATTTT. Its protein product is CASQTLQASGNTIYF.

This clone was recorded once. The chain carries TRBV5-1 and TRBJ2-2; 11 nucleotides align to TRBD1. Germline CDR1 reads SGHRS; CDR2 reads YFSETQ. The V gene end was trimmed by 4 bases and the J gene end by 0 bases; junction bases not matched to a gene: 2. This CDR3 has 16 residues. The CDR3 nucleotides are TGCGCCAGCAGCCGGACAGGGGGCGCGAACACCGGGGAGCTGTTTTTT. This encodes CASSRTGGANTGELFF.